Many counts were recorded for the clone carrying this T cell receptor (beta chain). Its antigen is unidentified. PBMCs were collected from an approximately 9.4 ml volume of fresh peripheral blood. TCR beta CDR3 region amplification was performed from RNA transcripts. A first-round RT-PCR of the TCR CDR3 used the HTBI primer set. Each CDR3 protein gets one entry after TCRdb re-called the multiplex PCR reads with MiXCR. Found here are about 480,000 distinct CDR3 sequences, around an eighth of them singletons; the top ten hold around 17%. Germline loops: CDR1 DFQATT, CDR2 SNEGSKA (reference sequence). The CDR3 extends over 14 amino acids. The ends lost 6 bases at V and 4 bases at J; junction bases unmatched: 5. The data stem from a study of T cells in Graves' hyperthyroidism and ophthalmopathy. Looking at the study overall: Once the initial diagnosis was made, peripheral blood was obtained before any treatment. Overall study findings and caveats: Progression to ophthalmopathy was predicted a median of roughly 6.6 months early.

Material: blood. The chain carries TRBV20-1 and TRBJ2-3, with TRBD2 identical over 12 bases. This receptor was taken from a woman aged 18-29 years with Graves' hyperthyroidism. CDR3 DNA sequence: TGCAGTGCGCCTAGCGGGGGGGGGGCAGATACGCAGTATTTT. Translated, it gives CSAPSGGGADTQYF.